Included here is one T cell receptor beta chain sequence, with context. Its antigen remains unknown. V dropped 3 bases and J dropped 1 base, with 11 bases sitting between them. This CDR3 comprises 15 residues. The V gene's germline CDR1 is SGHDN and CDR2 FVKESK. Assay: immunoSEQ multiplex PCR; the TCRdb copy retains only in-frame clones and omits some. The table includes hundreds of thousands of clones, about three quarters detected once. These data come from a study of cytotoxic CD8 clonotypes in ibrutinib-treated CLL. Notes on the study in general: There were differences in sampling times between sustained-remission and progressing patients. Private clonotypes, not public ones, expanded at ibrutinib response.

The chain links TRBV14 to TRBJ2-3; the D gene is possibly TRBD1 (5 bases). Sequences were derived from PBMCs, sampled after 24 months of ibrutinib treatment. This receptor was obtained from a human donor with chronic lymphocytic leukemia. The CDR3 DNA follows: TGTGCCAGCAGCCACGTTGGGGCAGGCACAGATACGCAGTATTTT. This gives the protein CASSHVGAGTDTQYF.